Below, 7 T cell receptor beta chains from the same sample are listed, as sequenced in a study of shared clonotypes between healthy human individuals. Using immunoSEQ multiplex PCR, the repertoire was profiled, and TCRdb retains in-frame clones only, with some absent. Among 520,000 or so clones listed, more than 65% were seen once. Source material: PBMCs. Every receptor here comes from a woman in her thirties or forties in good health. Some clones in this sample may be carry-over from other donors' samples.

The rearrangement links TRBV4-2 to TRBJ2-4, with 7 nucleotides matching TRBD1. CDR3 length equals 18 residues. Germline values: CDR1 LGHNA, CDR2 YNFKEQ. V lost 4 bases and J lost 0; bases outside the gene matches: 12. The CDR3 reads CASSPRDSRLLAKNIQYF. CDR3 DNA: TGTGCCAGCAGCCCCCGGGACAGCAGATTACTAGCCAAAAACATTCAGTACTTC.

CDR3 DNA: TGTGCCAGCAGTTACTCTCTGGGACAGGAGCCCTACGAGCAGTACTTC. Residues: CASSYSLGQEPYEQYF. The chain joins TRBV6-5 to TRBJ2-7; TRBD1 matches at 8 bases. The germline V gene has CDR1 MNHEY and CDR2 SVGAGI. The CDR3 loop spans 16 amino acids. V lost 0 bases, J lost 2 bases, and 6 bases stayed unmatched.

Only a few counts were recorded for this clone. The rearrangement uses TRBV28 and TRBJ2-1; perhaps D is TRBD1 or TRBD2 (7 bases each). This CDR3 is built from 15 residues. In germline, CDR1 is MDHEN, CDR2 SYDVKM. V lost 7 bases and J lost 8, with 21 bases in between. CDR3 region: CASMSSGAGGYEQFF. The CDR3 nucleotides are TGTGCCAGCATGTCGAGCGGGGCAGGGGGGTATGAGCAGTTCTTC.

The rearrangement links TRBV5-1 to TRBJ1-2; 7 bases agree with TRBD1. There are 14 residues in the CDR3. The V segment lost 4 bases and the J segment 7 bases; nucleotides outside the gene matches: 10. Germline lookup yields CDR1 SGHRS and CDR2 YFSETQ. For the CDR3, the DNA is TGCGCCAGCAGCCCCACGACAGGGAATGGTGGCTACACCTTC. It specifies CASSPTTGNGGYTF.

The chain uses TRBV18 and TRBJ1-4, with no clear D. Per germline, CDR1 KGHSH and CDR2 LQKENI. V was pared by 0 bases and J by 4 bases, with 6 bases between. The CDR3 contains 14 residues. CDR3 sequence: CASSPPADNEKLFF. For the CDR3, the DNA is TGTGCCAGCTCACCACCAGCCGATAATGAAAAACTGTTTTTT.

This clone was observed once. The CDR3 reads CASSPTQYNEQFF. CDR3 in DNA: TGTGCCAGCAGCCCGACCCAGTACAATGAGCAGTTCTTC. V and J are TRBV11-2 and TRBJ2-1; D is undetermined. V gave up 5 bases and J gave up 4 bases, with 9 bases separating them. From germline, CDR1 is SGHAT and CDR2 FQNNGV. This CDR3 region has 13 residues.

CDR3 protein: CASSTTRDSYEQYF. In DNA, the CDR3 is TGTGCCAGTAGTACTACGCGGGACTCCTACGAGCAGTACTTC. The V call is TRBV19, the J call TRBJ2-7, with D perhaps matching TRBD2 (6 bases). CDR3 length: 14 amino acids. CDR1 LNHDA and CDR2 SQIVND come from the germline V gene (reference sequence). V lost 4 bases, J lost 0 bases, and 10 bases lay in between.